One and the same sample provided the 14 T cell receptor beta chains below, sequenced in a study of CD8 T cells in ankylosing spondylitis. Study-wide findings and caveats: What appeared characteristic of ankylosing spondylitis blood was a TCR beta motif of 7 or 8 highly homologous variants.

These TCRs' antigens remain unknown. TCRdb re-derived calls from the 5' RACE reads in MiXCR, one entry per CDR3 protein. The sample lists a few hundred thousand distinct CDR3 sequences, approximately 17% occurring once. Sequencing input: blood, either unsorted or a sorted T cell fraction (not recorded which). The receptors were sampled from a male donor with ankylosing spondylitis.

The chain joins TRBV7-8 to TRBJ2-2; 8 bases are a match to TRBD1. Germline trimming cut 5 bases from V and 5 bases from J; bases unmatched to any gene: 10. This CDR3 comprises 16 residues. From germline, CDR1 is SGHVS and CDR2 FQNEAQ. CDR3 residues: CASSIRQGPGTGELFF. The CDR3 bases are TGTGCCAGCAGCATTCGACAGGGGCCGGGGACCGGGGAGCTGTTTTTT.

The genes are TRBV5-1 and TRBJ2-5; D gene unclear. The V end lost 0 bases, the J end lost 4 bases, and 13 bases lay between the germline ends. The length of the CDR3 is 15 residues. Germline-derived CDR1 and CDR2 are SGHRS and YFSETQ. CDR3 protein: CASSLGLGMGETQYF. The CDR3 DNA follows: TGCGCCAGCAGCTTGGGGCTGGGCATGGGAGAGACCCAGTACTTC.

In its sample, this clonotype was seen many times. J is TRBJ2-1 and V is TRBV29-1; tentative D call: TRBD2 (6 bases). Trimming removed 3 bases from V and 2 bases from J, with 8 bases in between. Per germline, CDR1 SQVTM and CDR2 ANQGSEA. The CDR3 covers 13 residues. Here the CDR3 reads CSVERLAYNEQFF. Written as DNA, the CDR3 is TGCAGCGTTGAGAGACTAGCCTACAATGAGCAGTTCTTC.

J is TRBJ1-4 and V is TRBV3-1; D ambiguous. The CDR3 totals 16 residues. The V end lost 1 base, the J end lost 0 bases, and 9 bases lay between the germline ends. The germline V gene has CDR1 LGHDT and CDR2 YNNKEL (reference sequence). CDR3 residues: CASSQAASPTNEKLFF. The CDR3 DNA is TGTGCCAGCAGCCAAGCAGCTTCACCAACTAATGAAAAACTGTTTTTT.

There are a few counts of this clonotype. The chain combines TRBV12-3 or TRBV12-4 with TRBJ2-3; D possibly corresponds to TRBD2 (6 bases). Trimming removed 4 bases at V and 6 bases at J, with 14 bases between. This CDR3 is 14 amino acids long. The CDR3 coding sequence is TGTGCCAGCAGTTCTAAGACTAGTTTCGATACGCAGTATTTT. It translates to CASSSKTSFDTQYF.

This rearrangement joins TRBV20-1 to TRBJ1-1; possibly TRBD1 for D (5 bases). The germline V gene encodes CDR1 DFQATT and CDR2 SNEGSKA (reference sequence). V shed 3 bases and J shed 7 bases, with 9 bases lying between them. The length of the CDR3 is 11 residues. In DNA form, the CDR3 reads TGCAGTGCTAGGGACACCCTTGAAGCTTTCTTT. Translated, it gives CSARDTLEAFF.

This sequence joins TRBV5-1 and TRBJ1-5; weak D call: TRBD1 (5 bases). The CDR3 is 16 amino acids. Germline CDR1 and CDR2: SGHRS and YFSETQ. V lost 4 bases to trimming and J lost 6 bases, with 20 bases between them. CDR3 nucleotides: TGCGCCAGCAGCCCGGGACCGACAATGGGTGGTCAGCCCCAGCATTTT. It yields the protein CASSPGPTMGGQPQHF.

The chain's CDR3 is CASRSSRGQGQFF. The CDR3 DNA is TGTGCCAGCAGGTCCAGCAGGGGGCAGGGGCAGTTCTTC. V and J are TRBV6-1 and TRBJ2-1; TRBD1 aligns across 8 bases. CDR1 MNHNS and CDR2 SASEGT come from the germline V gene. V dropped 6 bases and J dropped 12; count of bases not matched to a gene: 10. The CDR3 spans 13 residues.

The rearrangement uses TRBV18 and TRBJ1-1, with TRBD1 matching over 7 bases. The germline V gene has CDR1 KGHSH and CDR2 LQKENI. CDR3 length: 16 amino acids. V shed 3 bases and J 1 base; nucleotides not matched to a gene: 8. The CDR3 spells CASSPAAGTANTEAFF. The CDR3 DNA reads TGTGCCAGCTCACCCGCGGCTGGGACAGCGAACACTGAAGCTTTCTTT.

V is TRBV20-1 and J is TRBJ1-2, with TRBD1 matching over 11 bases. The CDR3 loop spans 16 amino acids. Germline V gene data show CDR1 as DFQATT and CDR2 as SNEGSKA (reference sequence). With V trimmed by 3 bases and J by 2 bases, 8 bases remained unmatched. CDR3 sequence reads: CSASDSGTGGNYGYTF. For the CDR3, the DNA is TGCAGTGCTAGTGATTCCGGGACAGGGGGGAACTATGGCTACACCTTC.

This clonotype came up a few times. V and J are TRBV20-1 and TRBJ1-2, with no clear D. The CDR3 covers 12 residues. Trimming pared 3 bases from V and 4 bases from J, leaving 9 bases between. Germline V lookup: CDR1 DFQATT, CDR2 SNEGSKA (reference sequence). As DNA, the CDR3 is TGCAGTGCTAGTGAGCAGCTCTATGGCTACACCTTC. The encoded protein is CSASEQLYGYTF.

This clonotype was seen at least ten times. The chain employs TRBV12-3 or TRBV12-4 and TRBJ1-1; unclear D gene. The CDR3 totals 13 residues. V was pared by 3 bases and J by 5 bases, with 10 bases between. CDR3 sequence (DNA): TGTGCCAGCAGTTTGTTTTCGGAAACTGAAGCTTTCTTT. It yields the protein CASSLFSETEAFF.

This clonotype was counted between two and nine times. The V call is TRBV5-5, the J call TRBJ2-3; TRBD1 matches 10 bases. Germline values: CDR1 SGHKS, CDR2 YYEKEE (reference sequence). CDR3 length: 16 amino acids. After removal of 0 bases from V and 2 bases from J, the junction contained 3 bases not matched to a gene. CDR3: CASSLGGTGVTDTQYF. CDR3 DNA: TGTGCCAGCAGCTTGGGCGGGACAGGGGTCACAGATACGCAGTATTTT.

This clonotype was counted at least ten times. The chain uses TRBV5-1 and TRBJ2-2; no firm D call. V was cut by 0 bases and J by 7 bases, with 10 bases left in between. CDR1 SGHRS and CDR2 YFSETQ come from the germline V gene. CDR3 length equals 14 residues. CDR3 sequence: CASSLARSDGELFF. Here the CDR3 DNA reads TGCGCCAGCAGCTTGGCAAGGTCGGACGGGGAGCTGTTTTTT.